The next 23 T cell receptor beta chains were all read from a single sample in a study of shared clonotypes between healthy human individuals. The data were produced by immunoSEQ multiplex PCR, yet TCRdb's version contains in-frame clones alone and is incomplete. Of 450,000 to 500,000 clones in the sample, 79% were seen once. The sample consisted of PBMCs. The receptors were gathered from a woman aged 40 to 50 in good health. Some clones in this sample may be carry-over from other donors' samples.

The J gene is TRBJ2-1, the V gene TRBV7-2, with unresolved D. The germline V gene encodes CDR1 SGHTA and CDR2 FQGNSA. The ends were cut back, 2 bases at V and 2 bases at J, with 10 bases in the middle. The CDR3 totals 15 residues. In DNA form, the CDR3 reads TGTGCCAGCAGCTTACGGTCAGCGACCTACAATGAGCAGTTCTTC. As protein: CASSLRSATYNEQFF.

This sequence joins TRBV6-1 and TRBJ1-1; the match to TRBD1 covers 7 bases. The junction had 8 bases not matched to a gene; V was cut back by 8 bases and J by 5 bases. Germline V CDR1 and CDR2: MNHNS, SASEGT. The CDR3 loop spans 13 amino acids. The CDR3: CASGGQMRTEAFF. The CDR3 DNA sequence: TGTGCCAGCGGGGGACAGATGAGAACTGAAGCTTTCTTT.

The gene calls are TRBV30 and TRBJ2-3, with no clear D. This CDR3 comprises 20 residues. Trimming shortened V by 0 bases and J by 5 bases, and 30 bases separated the two germline ends. CDR1 and CDR2 from the germline V gene are GTSNPN and SVGIG (reference sequence). The CDR3 coding sequence is TGTGCCTGGAGTGTGACCTGTTCAGGCCCATACGGACGACCGCAAGATACGCAGTATTTT. Translation: CAWSVTCSGPYGRPQDTQYF.

The rearrangement joins TRBV6-5 to TRBJ1-5; D is perhaps TRBD1 (6 bases). There are 14 residues in the CDR3. Germline V lookup: CDR1 MNHEY, CDR2 SVGAGI. The V end lost 3 bases, the J end lost 9 bases, and 15 bases lay between the germline ends. The CDR3 DNA reads as TGTGCCAGCAGTTATAGTCGGGGGCTGGGGCCCCAGCATTTT. Translation gives CASSYSRGLGPQHF.

The chain has TRBV2 and TRBJ1-2; D is ambiguous. The CDR3 runs to 12 residues. CDR1 and CDR2 (germline): SNHLY, FYNNEI. V was clipped by 3 bases and J by 6 bases, with 8 bases between them. CDR3 residues: CASSDVGDGYTF. In DNA form, the CDR3 reads TGTGCCAGCAGTGACGTCGGTGATGGCTACACCTTC.

V is TRBV4-2 and J is TRBJ2-7, with TRBD2 identical over 14 bases. V lost 3 bases and J lost 5; bases outside the gene matches: 9. Looked up from germline, CDR1 is LGHNA and CDR2 is YNFKEQ. CDR3 size: 17 residues. CDR3 coding DNA: TGTGCCAGCAGCCAGGGGACTAGCGGGAGAGTTGGCAACGAGCAGTACTTC. This sequence encodes CASSQGTSGRVGNEQYF.

As concerns this clone: Within the sample, other DNA sequences also encode this same CDR3. V is TRBV11-2 and J is TRBJ2-2; unclear D gene. In germline, CDR1 is SGHAT, CDR2 FQNNGV. This CDR3 has 13 residues. Trimming cost V 0 bases and J 3 bases, with 2 bases left between them. In nucleotides, the CDR3 is TGTGCCAGCAGCTTAGATCACACCGGGGAGCTGTTTTTT. This sequence encodes CASSLDHTGELFF.

The chain combines TRBV18 with TRBJ1-2; perhaps TRBD1 as D (5 bases). The CDR3 loop spans 14 amino acids. Germline V lookup: CDR1 KGHSH, CDR2 LQKENI. V lost 4 bases to trimming and J lost 4 bases, with 13 bases between them. The CDR3 region has the DNA TGTGCCAGCTCACAGCTGACAGTACTCTATGGCTACACCTTC. Amino acids: CASSQLTVLYGYTF. Together with reference TRBV18 and TRBJ1-2, the CDR3 gives the full variable domain: NAGVMQNPRHLVRRRGQEARLRCSPMKGHSHVYWYRQLPEEGLKFMVYLQKENIIDESGMPKERFSAEFPKEGPSILRIQQVVRGDSAAYFCASSQLTVLYGYTFGSGTRLTVV.

The V call is TRBV7-6, the J call TRBJ2-2; D is unresolved. The CDR3 sequence is 11 residues long. Germline assignment: CDR1 SGHVS and CDR2 FNYEAQ. The germline V and J ends were trimmed by 4 bases and 7 bases, with 4 bases remaining between them. This chain's CDR3 is CASSCLGELFF. Here the CDR3 DNA reads TGTGCCAGCAGCTGCCTCGGGGAGCTGTTTTTT.

There are many counts of this clone. This sample also contains other DNA sequences that code for the same CDR3. The chain has TRBV7-9 and TRBJ2-1; 7 nucleotides agree with TRBD2. Per the germline V gene, CDR1 is SEHNR and CDR2 is FQNEAQ (reference sequence). The CDR3 runs 16 residues. V was pared by 5 bases and J by 0 bases, with 7 bases of the junction left unmatched. CDR3 sequence: CASSPRGGSSYNEQFF. CDR3 nucleotides: TGTGCCAGCAGCCCCCGGGGCGGGAGCTCCTACAATGAGCAGTTCTTC.

This clone was recorded many times. The chain uses TRBV15 and TRBJ2-7; 8 nucleotides match TRBD1. J gave up 5 bases and V 0 bases, and 6 bases lay outside the gene matches. Germline V gene data show CDR1 as LNHNV and CDR2 as YYDKDF (reference sequence). This CDR3 region has 15 residues. The CDR3 nucleotides read TGTGCCACCAGCAGAGATAATCAGGGGGCAGACGAGCAGTACTTC. Amino acid sequence: CATSRDNQGADEQYF.

The rearrangement links TRBV4-3 to TRBJ2-7, with no clear D. CDR1 and CDR2 from the germline V gene are LGHNA and YSLEER. The CDR3 sequence is 14 residues long. The germline V and J ends were trimmed by 0 bases and 3 bases, with 9 bases remaining between them. In DNA, the CDR3 is TGCGCCAGCAGCCAAGATCCCGACGGCTACGAGCAGTACTTC. This codes for CASSQDPDGYEQYF.

The chain has TRBV5-1 and TRBJ1-5; D possibly corresponds to TRBD1 (6 bases). Deletions cut 4 bases from V and 1 base from J, with 21 bases between. The CDR3 contains 18 residues. Germline lookup yields CDR1 SGHRS and CDR2 YFSETQ. As DNA, the CDR3 is TGCGCCAGCAGCCCTACGCCGCAGGGGATTGGGAGCAATCAGCCCCAGCATTTT. This codes for CASSPTPQGIGSNQPQHF.

The rearrangement uses TRBV2 and TRBJ2-5; tentative D call: TRBD2 (6 bases). CDR3 length equals 14 residues. V was trimmed by 6 bases and J by 5 bases, leaving 16 bases between them. CDR1 is SNHLY, CDR2 FYNNEI, per germline. The CDR3, as DNA: TGTGCCAGCAGAAGGGACTTCGGGATGGAGACCCAGTACTTC. It specifies CASRRDFGMETQYF.

The chain has TRBV20-1 and TRBJ2-5; the D is unclear. Between the trimmed V and J ends, which lost 3 bases and 4 bases, there was a span of 6 bases. This CDR3 region has 11 residues. Germline lookup yields CDR1 DFQATT and CDR2 SNEGSKA (reference sequence). CDR3 nucleotide sequence: TGCAGTGCTAGTTGGGTAGAGACCCAGTACTTC. Protein sequence: CSASWVETQYF.

DNA of the CDR3: TGTGCCAGCAGCCAAGGGGGACTAGCGGATTACGAGCAGTACTTC. This encodes CASSQGGLADYEQYF. The chain carries TRBV9 and TRBJ2-7, with TRBD2 matching over 11 bases. Germline V gene data show CDR1 as SGDLS and CDR2 as YYNGEE. With V trimmed by 4 bases and J by 4 bases, 7 bases remained unmatched. This CDR3 has 15 residues.

In this sample, this clone turned up a few times. The gene calls are TRBV18 and TRBJ1-3; no clear D. CDR3 length: 14 residues. Germline values: CDR1 KGHSH, CDR2 LQKENI. Trimming removed 5 bases from V and 5 bases from J, with 13 bases in between. The CDR3 sequence is CASSKPTIRNTIYF. For the CDR3, the DNA is TGTGCCAGCTCAAAACCGACGATAAGAAACACCATATATTTT.

The CDR3 is CASSQTLSVTEAFF. CDR3 nucleotides: TGTGCCAGCAGCCAAACCTTGAGTGTGACTGAAGCTTTCTTT. This chain links TRBV14 with TRBJ1-1; D is undetermined. CDR1 and CDR2 from the germline V gene are SGHDN and FVKESK. The length of the CDR3 is 14 residues. V was cut by 2 bases and J by 5 bases, with 12 bases left in between.

The V gene is TRBV4-1, the J gene TRBJ1-3, with TRBD1 matching over 8 bases. Germline CDR1 is MGHRA and CDR2 is YSYEKL. J gave up 0 bases and V 5 bases, and 3 bases lay outside the gene matches. The CDR3 runs 15 residues. The CDR3 here is CASSWTGNSGNTIYF. Here the CDR3 DNA reads TGCGCCAGCAGCTGGACAGGGAACTCTGGAAACACCATATATTTT.

This clone has just a few counts. This chain links TRBV6-1 with TRBJ2-1; TRBD2 matches 11 bases. Trimming took 3 bases from V and 4 from J; bases not matched to a gene: 5. This CDR3 is 16 amino acids long. Germline V gene data show CDR1 as MNHNS and CDR2 as SASEGT. CDR3 sequence: CASSETGTSGYNEQFF. The CDR3 DNA is TGTGCCAGCAGTGAGACCGGGACTAGCGGTTACAATGAGCAGTTCTTC.

This sequence joins TRBV7-2 and TRBJ2-7; D is tentatively TRBD1 or TRBD2 (5 bases each). Germline loops: CDR1 SGHTA, CDR2 FQGNSA. With 0 bases removed from V and 6 bases from J, the gap between germline ends came to 15 bases. There are 15 residues in the CDR3. CDR3 loop: CASSLASGRISEQYF. The CDR3 DNA reads TGTGCCAGCAGCTTAGCGTCGGGACGTATTAGCGAGCAGTACTTC.

The chain joins TRBV28 to TRBJ1-5, with D perhaps matching TRBD1 (5 bases). Germline CDR1 is MDHEN and CDR2 is SYDVKM. V shed 3 bases and J shed 7 bases, with 13 bases lying between them. The CDR3 runs to 14 residues. The CDR3 loop reads CASSFVGGIQPQHF. CDR3 DNA sequence: TGTGCCAGCAGTTTTGTGGGGGGAATCCAGCCCCAGCATTTT.

The chain recombines TRBV21-1 with TRBJ2-3. TRBV21-1 is assigned pseudogene status. CDR3 size: 16 residues. The CDR3 reads CASSKGGPGTTDTQYF. The CDR3 nucleotides are TGTGCCAGCAGCAAGGGCGGCCCTGGGACCACAGATACGCAGTATTTT.